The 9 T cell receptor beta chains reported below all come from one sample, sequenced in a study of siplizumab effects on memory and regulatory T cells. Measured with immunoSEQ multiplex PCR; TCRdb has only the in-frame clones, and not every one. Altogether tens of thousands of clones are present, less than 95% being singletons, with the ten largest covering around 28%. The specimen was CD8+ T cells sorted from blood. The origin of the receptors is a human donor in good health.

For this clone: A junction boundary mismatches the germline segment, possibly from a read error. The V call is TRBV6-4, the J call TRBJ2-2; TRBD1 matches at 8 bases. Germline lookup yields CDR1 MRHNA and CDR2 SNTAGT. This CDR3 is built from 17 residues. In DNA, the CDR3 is TGTGCCAGCAGTTACTCGGACGGGACAGGGAACACCGGGGAGCTGTTTTTT. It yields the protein CASSYSDGTGNTGELFF.

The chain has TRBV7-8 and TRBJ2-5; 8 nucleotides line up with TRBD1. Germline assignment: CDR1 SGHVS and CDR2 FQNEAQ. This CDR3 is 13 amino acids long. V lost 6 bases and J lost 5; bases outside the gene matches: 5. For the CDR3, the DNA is TGTGCCAGCAGGGGACAGGCGACGGAGACCCAGTACTTC. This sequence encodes CASRGQATETQYF.

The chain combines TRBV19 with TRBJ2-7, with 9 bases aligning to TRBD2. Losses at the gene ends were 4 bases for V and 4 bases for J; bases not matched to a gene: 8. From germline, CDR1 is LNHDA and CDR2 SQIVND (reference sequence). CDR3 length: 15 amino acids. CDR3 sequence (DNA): TGTGCCAGTAGTACCGCTAGCGGGATGGTGTACGAGCAGTACTTC. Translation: CASSTASGMVYEQYF.

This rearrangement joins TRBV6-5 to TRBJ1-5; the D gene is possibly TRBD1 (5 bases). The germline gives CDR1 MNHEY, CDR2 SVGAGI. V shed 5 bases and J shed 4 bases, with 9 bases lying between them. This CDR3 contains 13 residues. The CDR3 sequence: CASSAGGNQPQHF. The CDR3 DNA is TGTGCCAGCAGTGCTGGGGGAAATCAGCCCCAGCATTTT.

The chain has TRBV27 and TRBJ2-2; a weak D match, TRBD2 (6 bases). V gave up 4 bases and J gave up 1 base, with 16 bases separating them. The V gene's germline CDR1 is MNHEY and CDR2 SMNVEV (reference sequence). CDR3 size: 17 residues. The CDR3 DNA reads TGTGCCAGCAGTTGGGAGGTAGCCCAGGGGAACACCGGGGAGCTGTTTTTT. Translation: CASSWEVAQGNTGELFF.

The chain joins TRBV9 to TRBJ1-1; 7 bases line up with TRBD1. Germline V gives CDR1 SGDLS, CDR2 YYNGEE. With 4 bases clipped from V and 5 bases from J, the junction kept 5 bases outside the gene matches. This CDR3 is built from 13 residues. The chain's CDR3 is CASSPEQGTEAFF. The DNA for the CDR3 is TGTGCCAGCAGCCCCGAACAGGGGACTGAAGCTTTCTTT.

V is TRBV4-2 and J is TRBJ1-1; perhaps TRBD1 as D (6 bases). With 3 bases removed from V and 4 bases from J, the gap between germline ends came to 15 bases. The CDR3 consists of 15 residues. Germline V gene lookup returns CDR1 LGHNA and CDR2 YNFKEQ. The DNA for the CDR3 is TGTGCCAGCAGCCAGGTAGGGGGGGGAGGCACTGAAGCTTTCTTT. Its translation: CASSQVGGGGTEAFF.

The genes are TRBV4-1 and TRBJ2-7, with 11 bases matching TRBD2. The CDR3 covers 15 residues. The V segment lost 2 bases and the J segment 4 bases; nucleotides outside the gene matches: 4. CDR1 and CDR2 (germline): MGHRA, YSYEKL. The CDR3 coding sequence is TGCGCCAGCAGCCAACTAGCGGGAGGACCATACGAGCAGTACTTC. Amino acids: CASSQLAGGPYEQYF.

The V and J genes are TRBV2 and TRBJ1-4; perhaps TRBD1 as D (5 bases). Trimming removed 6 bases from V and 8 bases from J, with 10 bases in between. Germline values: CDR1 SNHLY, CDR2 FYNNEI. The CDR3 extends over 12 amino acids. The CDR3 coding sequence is TGTGCCAGCAGGGGGCTTAACGAAAAACTGTTTTTT. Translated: CASRGLNEKLFF.